This T cell receptor beta chain was sequenced during a study of T-cell memory formation after mild COVID-19. TCRdb re-analysed the 5' RACE reads in MiXCR, keeping a single row per CDR3 protein. The table includes about 340,000 distinct CDR3 sequences, approximately 22% detected once. Germline V gene data show CDR1 as KGHDR and CDR2 as SFDVKD. The CDR3 length is 16 residues. V lost 5 bases and J 6 bases, leaving 18 bases between the germline ends. A word on this clonotype: Antigen: not known.

The study, taken as a whole, reports: Nothing showed for sure that second-wave clones peaking on day 37 were SARS-CoV-2 specific.

V usage is TRBV24-1 and J usage is TRBJ2-2; D may correspond to TRBD1 or TRBD2 (5 bases each). The specimen sequenced was PBMCs or a T cell subset sorted from them (not recorded which). The clonotype originates from a man younger than 35 who had mild COVID-19 (a few samples of this study predate the infection). Cell type and time point are not known. The CDR3 reads CATSARAGDRPGELFF. The CDR3 DNA reads as TGTGCCACCAGTGCCAGAGCCGGGGACCGCCCCGGGGAGCTGTTTTTT.